This is a list of T cell receptor beta chains from one sample in a study of T cell responses to AZD1222 COVID-19 vaccine. The protocol was immunoSEQ multiplex PCR, while the TCRdb copy is restricted to in-frame clones and leaves out a portion. This sample has roughly 140,000 clones, with 85% to 95% found just once. The source material was peripheral blood, sampled on day 0 of AZD1222 vaccination. All receptors come from an adult in good health. CDR3s include the opening cysteine and the closing phenylalanine or tryptophan. D genes are given only for firm matches. Some rows mark clone size as missing; the rest say once, few, many or name a class of expanded clone.

j_gene	abundance	d_gene	v_gene	CDR3nt	CDR3aa
TRBJ1-5	once	-	TRBV19	TGTGCCAGTAGTATTGGTGATTATAATCAGCCCCAGCATTTT	CASSIGDYNQPQHF
TRBJ1-6	few	-	TRBV5-6	TGTGCCAGCAGCTTGGACGGCCCCAGGTCACCCCTCCACTTT	CASSLDGPRSPLHF
TRBJ1-6	once	-	TRBV6-1	TGTGCCAGCAGTGAAGCTGGGAGTGGTTCACCCCTCCACTTT	CASSEAGSGSPLHF
TRBJ1-6	-	-	TRBV7-6	TGTGCCAGCAGCTTAGCGGTCGGGGGAAGTTCACCCCTCCACTTT	CASSLAVGGSSPLHF
TRBJ2-2	once	-	TRBV29-1	TGCAGCGTCGTGCCAGGGGATTCGAACACCGGGGAGCTGTTTTTT	CSVVPGDSNTGELFF
TRBJ1-6	-	-	TRBV5-6	TGTGCCAGCAGCGCAGGGTACCTTCCCCTCCACTTT	CASSAGYLPLHF
TRBJ2-2	-	-	TRBV7-6	TGTGCCAGCAGCTCCGTGGGGGGCGGGGAGCTGTTTTTT	CASSSVGGGELFF
TRBJ2-1	-	TRBD2	TRBV6-4	TGTGCCAGCAGTGCCCTAGCGGGGGGTCCCCAGTTCTTC	CASSALAGGPQFF
TRBJ2-7	-	-	TRBV9	TGTGCCAGCAGCGTCAGTCCGAGCTCCTACGAGCAGTACTTC	CASSVSPSSYEQYF
TRBJ1-3	-	TRBD1	TRBV3-1/TRBV3-2	TGTGCCAGCAGCCAAGGGGGGACAGGGGCGGACACCATATATTTT	CASSQGGTGADTIYF
TRBJ1-5	-	-	TRBV6-2/TRBV6-3	TGTGCCAGCAACCCGGGGAGCATCAATCAGCCCCAGCATTTT	CASNPGSINQPQHF
TRBJ2-7	-	-	TRBV5-1	TGCGCCAGCAGCTTCGAGGGATCCTACGAGCAGTACTTC	CASSFEGSYEQYF
TRBJ2-1	-	-	TRBV29-1	TGCAGCGTTGTTGGGGGCATAGGGAATGAGCAGTTCTTC	CSVVGGIGNEQFF
TRBJ1-1	-	-	TRBV18	TGTGCCAGCTCACGTACACAAAGCACTGAAGCTTTCTTT	CASSRTQSTEAFF
TRBJ2-1	-	TRBD2	TRBV7-9	TGTGCCAGCAGCTTGGGACTAGCGGGAAGCGATGAGCAGTTCTTC	CASSLGLAGSDEQFF
TRBJ1-6	-	-	TRBV9	TGTGCCAGCGCCGTAGGACGGGGAATGGGATCGACCCTCCACTTT	CASAVGRGMGSTLHF